The 8 T cell receptor beta chains below all came from one sample that was sequenced in a study of blood T cell repertoires in COVID-19 (dated by TCRdb to the early 2020s). The protocol used for the library was the immunoSEQ multiplex PCR assay. In TCRdb, the immuneACCESS table is reduced to in-frame sequences with V and J assigned. These tables do not hold every clone; where another copy was compared, an unresolved V gene accounts for under half, and the others remain unexplained. Here the sample has tens of thousands of clones; over 75% occur a single time. Clones ranked in the top ten supply less than 9% of the sample. The sample comprised peripheral blood. These receptors were taken from a man aged 50-59 years with acute or convalescent COVID-19.

The genes are TRBV19 and TRBJ1-6; the D is unclear. The CDR3 covers 15 residues. Per germline, CDR1 LNHDA and CDR2 SQIVND (reference sequence). The V and J ends lost 9 bases and 0 bases respectively, with 12 bases between them. The CDR3 DNA sequence: TGTGCCAGCGTAATGGGCAGCTCCTATAATTCACCCCTCCACTTT. It encodes CASVMGSSYNSPLHF. Together with reference TRBV19 and TRBJ1-6, the CDR3 gives the full variable domain: DGGITQSPKYLFRKEGQNVTLSCEQNLNHDAMYWYRQDPGQGLRLIYYSQIVNDFQKGDIAEGYSVSREKKESFPLTVTSAQKNPTAFYLCASVMGSSYNSPLHFGNGTRLTVT.

The rearrangement uses TRBV5-1 and TRBJ1-5, with D perhaps TRBD1 (5 bases). This CDR3 contains 14 residues. Trimming stripped 4 bases from V and 2 bases from J, with 10 bases between. Per the germline V gene, CDR1 is SGHRS and CDR2 is YFSETQ. The CDR3 here is CASSPRGGNQPQHF. The CDR3, as DNA: TGCGCCAGCAGCCCCCGGGGGGGCAATCAGCCCCAGCATTTT.

The rearrangement joins TRBV11-2 to TRBJ1-2; possibly TRBD1 for D (5 bases). CDR1 is SGHAT, CDR2 FQNNGV, per germline. The CDR3 is 14 residues long. V was pared by 0 bases and J by 6 bases, with 11 bases between. CDR3 sequence reads: CASSLDRGDHGYTF. The CDR3 DNA reads as TGTGCCAGCAGCTTAGATCGCGGGGACCATGGCTACACCTTC.

Here the CDR3 reads CASIPTWQGGTPLHF. The CDR3, as DNA: TGTGCCAGCATCCCGACCTGGCAGGGCGGAACACCCCTCCACTTT. The chain employs TRBV6-5 and TRBJ1-6; D is perhaps TRBD1 (5 bases). V lost 7 bases and J 11 bases, leaving 21 bases between the germline ends. The CDR3 covers 15 residues. Germline values: CDR1 MNHEY, CDR2 SVGAGI.

A single count supports this clone. The chain links TRBV30 to TRBJ2-7; D might be TRBD2 (6 bases). V was pared by 7 bases and J by 5 bases, with 15 bases between. This CDR3 has 12 residues. Germline assignment: CDR1 GTSNPN and CDR2 SVGIG (reference sequence). DNA for the CDR3: TGTGCCTCACGACTAGGAGGAGACGAGCAGTACTTC. This gives the protein CASRLGGDEQYF.

The genes are TRBV13 and TRBJ2-3, with D possibly TRBD1 on 5 matching bases. Deletions cut 0 bases from V and 1 base from J, with 8 bases between. The CDR3 totals 15 residues. Per the germline V gene, CDR1 is PRHDT and CDR2 is FYEKMQ (reference sequence). The CDR3 DNA reads TGTGCCAGCAGCTTAGGTGTAGGGGGCACAGATACGCAGTATTTT. It codes for CASSLGVGGTDTQYF.

V gene TRBV28 combines with J gene TRBJ2-7, with 10 bases aligning to TRBD2. This CDR3 is 14 amino acids long. Per the germline V gene, CDR1 is MDHEN and CDR2 is SYDVKM. Losses at the gene ends were 7 bases for V and 5 bases for J; bases not matched to a gene: 8. The CDR3 DNA sequence: TGTGCCAGCATAAGGGGACTAGCGAGGAACGAGCAGTACTTC. It yields the protein CASIRGLARNEQYF. The full variable domain, with the rest looked up from reference TRBV28 and TRBJ2-7, is DVKVTQSSRYLVKRTGEKVFLECVQDMDHENMFWYRQDPGLGLRLIYFSYDVKMKEKGDIPEGYSVSREKKERFSLILESASTNQTSMYLCASIRGLARNEQYFGPGTRLTVT.

The CDR3 reads CASSSDSRYGYTF. The CDR3 DNA sequence: TGTGCCAGCAGCTCTGACAGTCGCTATGGCTACACCTTC. The V and J genes are TRBV6-6 and TRBJ1-2; D might be TRBD1 (5 bases). Trimming stripped 6 bases from V and 4 bases from J, with 12 bases between. From germline, CDR1 is MNHNY and CDR2 SVGAGI (reference sequence). The CDR3 is made up of 13 amino acids.